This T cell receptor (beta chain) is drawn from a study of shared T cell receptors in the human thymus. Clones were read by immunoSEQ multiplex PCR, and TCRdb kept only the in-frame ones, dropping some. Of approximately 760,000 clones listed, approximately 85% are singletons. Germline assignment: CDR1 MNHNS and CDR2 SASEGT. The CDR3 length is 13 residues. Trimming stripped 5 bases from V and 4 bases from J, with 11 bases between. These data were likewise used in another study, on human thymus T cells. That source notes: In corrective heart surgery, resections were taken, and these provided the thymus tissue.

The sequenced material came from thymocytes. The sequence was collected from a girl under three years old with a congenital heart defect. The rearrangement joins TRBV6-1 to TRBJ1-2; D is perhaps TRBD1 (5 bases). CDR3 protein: CASSWLGGYGYTF. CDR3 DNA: TGTGCCAGCAGTTGGCTCGGGGGCTATGGCTACACCTTC.